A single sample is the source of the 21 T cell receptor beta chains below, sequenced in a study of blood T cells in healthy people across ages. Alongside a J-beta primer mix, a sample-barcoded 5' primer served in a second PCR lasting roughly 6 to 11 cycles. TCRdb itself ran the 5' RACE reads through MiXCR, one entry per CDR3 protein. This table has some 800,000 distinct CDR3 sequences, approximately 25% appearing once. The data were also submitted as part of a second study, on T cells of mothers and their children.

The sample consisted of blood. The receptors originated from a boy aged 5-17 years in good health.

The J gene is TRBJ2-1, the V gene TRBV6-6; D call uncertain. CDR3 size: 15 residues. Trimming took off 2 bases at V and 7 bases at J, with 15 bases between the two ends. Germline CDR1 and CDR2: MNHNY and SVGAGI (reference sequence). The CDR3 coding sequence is TGTGCCAGCAGTTACATTTTGGGAAGCCGAAATGAGCAGTTCTTC. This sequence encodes CASSYILGSRNEQFF.

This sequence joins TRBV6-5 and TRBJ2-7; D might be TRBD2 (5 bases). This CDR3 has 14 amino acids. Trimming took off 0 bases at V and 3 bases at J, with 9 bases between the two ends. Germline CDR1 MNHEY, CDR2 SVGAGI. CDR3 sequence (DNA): TGTGCCAGCAGTTACTCTGGCCGGGGCTACGAGCAGTACTTC. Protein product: CASSYSGRGYEQYF.

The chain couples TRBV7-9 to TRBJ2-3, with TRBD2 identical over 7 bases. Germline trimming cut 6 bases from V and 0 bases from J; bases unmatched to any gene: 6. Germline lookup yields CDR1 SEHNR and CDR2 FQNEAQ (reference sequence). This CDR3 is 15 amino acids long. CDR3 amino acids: CASRIHSGSTDTQYF. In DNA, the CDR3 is TGTGCCAGCAGAATCCATAGCGGGAGCACAGATACGCAGTATTTT.

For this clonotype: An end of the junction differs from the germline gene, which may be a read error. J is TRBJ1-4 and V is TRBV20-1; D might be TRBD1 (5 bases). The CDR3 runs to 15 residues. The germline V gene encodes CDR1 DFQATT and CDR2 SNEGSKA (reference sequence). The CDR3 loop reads CSARDFRTTSEKLFF. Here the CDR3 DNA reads TGCAGTGCTAGAGATTTCAGGACAACTAGTGAAAAACTGTTTTTT.

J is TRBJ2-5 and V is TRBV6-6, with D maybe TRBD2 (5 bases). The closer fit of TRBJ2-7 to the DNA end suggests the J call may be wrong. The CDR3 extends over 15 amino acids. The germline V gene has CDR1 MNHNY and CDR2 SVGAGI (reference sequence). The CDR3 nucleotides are TGTGCCAGCAGTTACTCGAGCCCGGGATCCAACGAGCAGTACTTC. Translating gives CASSYSSPGSNEQYF.

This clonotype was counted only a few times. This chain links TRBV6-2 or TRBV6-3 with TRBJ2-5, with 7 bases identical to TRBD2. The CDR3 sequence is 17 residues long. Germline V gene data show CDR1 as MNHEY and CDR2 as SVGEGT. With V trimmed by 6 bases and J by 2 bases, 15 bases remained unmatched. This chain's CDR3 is CASSPGLGVTLQETQYF. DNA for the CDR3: TGTGCCAGCAGCCCTGGACTAGGCGTGACGTTACAAGAGACCCAGTACTTC.

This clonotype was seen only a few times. The CDR3 DNA reads TGCGCCAGCAGCCAACCCGGGACTTACGGGGAGACCCAGTACTTC. Translation: CASSQPGTYGETQYF. The V and J genes are TRBV4-1 and TRBJ2-5; weak D call: TRBD2 (6 bases). CDR1 MGHRA and CDR2 YSYEKL come from the germline V gene. Trimming pared 2 bases from V and 5 bases from J, leaving 15 bases between. CDR3 length equals 15 residues.

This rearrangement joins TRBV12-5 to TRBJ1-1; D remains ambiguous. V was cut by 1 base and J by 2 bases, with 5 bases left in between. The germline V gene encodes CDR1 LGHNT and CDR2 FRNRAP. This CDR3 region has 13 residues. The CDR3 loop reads CASGLGINTEAFF. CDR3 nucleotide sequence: TGTGCTAGTGGTTTGGGGATAAACACTGAAGCTTTCTTT.

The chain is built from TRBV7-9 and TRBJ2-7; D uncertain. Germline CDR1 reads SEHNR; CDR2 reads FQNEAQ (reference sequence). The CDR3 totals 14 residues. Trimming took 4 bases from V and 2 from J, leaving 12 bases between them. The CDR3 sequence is CASSSPASPYEQYF. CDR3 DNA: TGTGCCAGCAGCTCCCCTGCAAGCCCCTACGAGCAGTACTTC. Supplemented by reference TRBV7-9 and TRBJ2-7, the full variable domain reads DTGVSQNPRHKITKRGQNVTFRCDPISEHNRLYWYRQTLGQGPEFLTYFQNEAQLEKSRLLSDRFSAERPKGSFSTLEIQRTEQGDSAMYLCASSSPASPYEQYFGPGTRLTVT.

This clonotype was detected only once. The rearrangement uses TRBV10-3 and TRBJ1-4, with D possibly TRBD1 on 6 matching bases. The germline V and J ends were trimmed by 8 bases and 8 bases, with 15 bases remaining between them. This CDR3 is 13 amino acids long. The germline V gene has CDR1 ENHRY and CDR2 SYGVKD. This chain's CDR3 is CAISGAPSEKLFF. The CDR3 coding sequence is TGTGCCATCTCGGGGGCCCCCTCGGAAAAACTGTTTTTT.

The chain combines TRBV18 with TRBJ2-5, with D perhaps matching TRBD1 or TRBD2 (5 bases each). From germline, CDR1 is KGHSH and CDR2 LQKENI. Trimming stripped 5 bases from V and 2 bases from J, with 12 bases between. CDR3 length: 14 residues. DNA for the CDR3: TGTGCCAGCTCAGCTTCGGGGCCTCAAGAGACCCAGTACTTC. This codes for CASSASGPQETQYF. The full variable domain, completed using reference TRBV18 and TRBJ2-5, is NAGVMQNPRHLVRRRGQEARLRCSPMKGHSHVYWYRQLPEEGLKFMVYLQKENIIDESGMPKERFSAEFPKEGPSILRIQQVVRGDSAAYFCASSASGPQETQYFGPGTRLLVL.

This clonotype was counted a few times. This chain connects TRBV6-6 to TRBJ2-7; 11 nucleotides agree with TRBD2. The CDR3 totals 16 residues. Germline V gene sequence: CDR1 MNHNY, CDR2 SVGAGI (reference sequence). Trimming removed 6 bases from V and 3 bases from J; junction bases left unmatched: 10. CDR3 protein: CASSQSLAGGYYEQYF. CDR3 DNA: TGTGCCAGCAGCCAGAGCCTAGCGGGAGGATACTACGAGCAGTACTTC.

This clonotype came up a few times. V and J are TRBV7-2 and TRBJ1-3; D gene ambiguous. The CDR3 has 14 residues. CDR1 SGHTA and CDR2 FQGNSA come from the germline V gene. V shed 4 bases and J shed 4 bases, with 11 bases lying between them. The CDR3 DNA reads TGTGCCAGCAGCTCACGGGAGCAGGGAAACACCATATATTTT. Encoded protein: CASSSREQGNTIYF.

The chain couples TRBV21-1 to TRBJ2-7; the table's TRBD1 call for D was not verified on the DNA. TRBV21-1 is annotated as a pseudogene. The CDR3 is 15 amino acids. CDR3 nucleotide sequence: TGTGCCAGCAGCAAAAGGCCACAATGGGGCCACGAGCAGTACTTC. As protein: CASSKRPQWGHEQYF.

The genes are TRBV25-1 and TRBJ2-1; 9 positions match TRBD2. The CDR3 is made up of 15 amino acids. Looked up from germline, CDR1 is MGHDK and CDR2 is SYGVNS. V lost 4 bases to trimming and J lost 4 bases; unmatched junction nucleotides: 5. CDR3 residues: CASSGRGGPYNEQFF. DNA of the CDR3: TGTGCCAGCAGTGGGCGGGGGGGCCCATACAATGAGCAGTTCTTC.

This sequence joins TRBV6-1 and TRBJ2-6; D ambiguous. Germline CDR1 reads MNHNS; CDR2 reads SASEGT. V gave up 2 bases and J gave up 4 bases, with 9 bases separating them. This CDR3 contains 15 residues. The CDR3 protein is CASSESESGANVLTF. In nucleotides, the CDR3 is TGTGCCAGCAGTGAATCTGAATCGGGGGCCAACGTCCTGACTTTC.

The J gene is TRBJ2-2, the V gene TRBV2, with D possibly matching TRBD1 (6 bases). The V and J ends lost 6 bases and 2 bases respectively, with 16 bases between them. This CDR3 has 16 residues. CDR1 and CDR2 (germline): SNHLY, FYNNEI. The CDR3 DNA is TGTGCCAGCAGACTTAGGACAGCCATAAACACCGGGGAGCTGTTTTTT. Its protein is CASRLRTAINTGELFF.

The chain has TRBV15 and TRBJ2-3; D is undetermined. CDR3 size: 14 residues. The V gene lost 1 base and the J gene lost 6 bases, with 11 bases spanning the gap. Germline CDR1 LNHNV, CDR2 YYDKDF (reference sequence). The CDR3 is CATSRVPTTDTQYF. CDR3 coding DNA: TGTGCCACCAGCAGAGTACCTACCACGGATACGCAGTATTTT.

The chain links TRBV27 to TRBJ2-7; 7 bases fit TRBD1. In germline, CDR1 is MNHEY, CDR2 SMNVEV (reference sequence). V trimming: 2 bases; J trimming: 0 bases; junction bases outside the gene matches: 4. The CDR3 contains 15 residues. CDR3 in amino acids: CASSLGTATSYEQYF. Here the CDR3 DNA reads TGTGCCAGCAGTTTAGGGACAGCCACCTCCTACGAGCAGTACTTC.

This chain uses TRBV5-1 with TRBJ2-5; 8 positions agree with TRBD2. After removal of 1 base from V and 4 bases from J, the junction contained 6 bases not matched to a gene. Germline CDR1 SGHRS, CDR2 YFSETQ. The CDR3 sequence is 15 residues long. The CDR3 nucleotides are TGCGCCAGCAGCTTGCTTGGCGGGGGGTCAGAGACCCAGTACTTC. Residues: CASSLLGGGSETQYF.

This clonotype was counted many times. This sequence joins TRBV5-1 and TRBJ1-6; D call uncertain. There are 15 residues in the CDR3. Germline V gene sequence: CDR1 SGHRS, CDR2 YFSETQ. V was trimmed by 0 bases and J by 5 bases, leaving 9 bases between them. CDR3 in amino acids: CASSLGAEDNSPLHF. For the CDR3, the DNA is TGCGCCAGCAGCTTGGGAGCAGAGGATAATTCACCCCTCCACTTT. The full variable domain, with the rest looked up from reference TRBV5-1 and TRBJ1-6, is KAGVTQTPRYLIKTRGQQVTLSCSPISGHRSVSWYQQTPGQGLQFLFEYFSETQRNKGNFPGRFSGRQFSNSRSEMNVSTLELGDSALYLCASSLGAEDNSPLHFGNGTRLTVT.